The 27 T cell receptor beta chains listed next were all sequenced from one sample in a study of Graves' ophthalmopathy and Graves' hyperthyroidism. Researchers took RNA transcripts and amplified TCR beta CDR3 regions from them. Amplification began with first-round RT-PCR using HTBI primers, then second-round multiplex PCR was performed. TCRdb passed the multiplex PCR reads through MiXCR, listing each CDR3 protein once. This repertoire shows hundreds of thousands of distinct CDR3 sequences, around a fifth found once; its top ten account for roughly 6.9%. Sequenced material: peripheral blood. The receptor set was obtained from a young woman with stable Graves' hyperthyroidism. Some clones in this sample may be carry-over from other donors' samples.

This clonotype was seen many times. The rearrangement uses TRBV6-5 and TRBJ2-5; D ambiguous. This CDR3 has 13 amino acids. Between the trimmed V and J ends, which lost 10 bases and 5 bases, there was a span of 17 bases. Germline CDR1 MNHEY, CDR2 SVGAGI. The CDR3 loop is CATRRSRFETQYF. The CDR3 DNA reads TGTGCCACTCGCCGATCGAGATTCGAGACCCAGTACTTC.

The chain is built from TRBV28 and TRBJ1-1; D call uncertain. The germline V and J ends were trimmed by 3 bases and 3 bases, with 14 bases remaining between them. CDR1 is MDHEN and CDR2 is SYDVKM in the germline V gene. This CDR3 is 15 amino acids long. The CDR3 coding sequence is TGTGCCAGCAGTTTGCTACAGCAATTAGACACTGAAGCTTTCTTT. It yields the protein CASSLLQQLDTEAFF.

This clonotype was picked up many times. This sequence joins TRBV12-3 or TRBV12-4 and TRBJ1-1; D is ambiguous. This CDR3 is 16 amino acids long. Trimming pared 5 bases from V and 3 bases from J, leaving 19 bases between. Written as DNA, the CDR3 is TGTGCCAGCAGTCAAACTGCTAAGGACGGTGACACTGAAGCTTTCTTT. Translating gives CASSQTAKDGDTEAFF.

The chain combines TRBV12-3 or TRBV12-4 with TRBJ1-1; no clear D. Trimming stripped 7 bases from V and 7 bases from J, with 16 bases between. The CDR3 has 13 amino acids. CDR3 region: CASNQYGGLEAFF. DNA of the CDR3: TGTGCCAGCAACCAGTACGGAGGACTTGAAGCTTTCTTT.

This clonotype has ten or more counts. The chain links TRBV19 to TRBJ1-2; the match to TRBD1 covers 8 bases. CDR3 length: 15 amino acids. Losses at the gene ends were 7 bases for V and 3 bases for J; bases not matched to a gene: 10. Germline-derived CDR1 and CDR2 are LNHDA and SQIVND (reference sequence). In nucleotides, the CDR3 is TGTGCCAGTAACCCGGACAGGGTGAAGTACTATGGCTACACCTTC. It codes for CASNPDRVKYYGYTF.

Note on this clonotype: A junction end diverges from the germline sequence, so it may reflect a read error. The CDR3 reads CAGTVNRGGYSYTF. The CDR3 nucleotides read TGTGCCGGAACGGTGAACAGGGGAGGCTATAGCTACACCTTC. This chain joins TRBV6-1 and TRBJ1-2; 7 bases line up with TRBD1. The CDR3 has 14 residues. The germline V gene encodes CDR1 MNHNS and CDR2 SASEGT.

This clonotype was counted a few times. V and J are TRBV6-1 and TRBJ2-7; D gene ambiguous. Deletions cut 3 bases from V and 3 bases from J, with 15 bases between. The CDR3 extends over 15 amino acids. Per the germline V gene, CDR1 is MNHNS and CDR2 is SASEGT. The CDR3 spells CASSDVLGASYEQYF. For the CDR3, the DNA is TGTGCCAGCAGTGACGTTTTAGGCGCAAGCTACGAGCAGTACTTC.

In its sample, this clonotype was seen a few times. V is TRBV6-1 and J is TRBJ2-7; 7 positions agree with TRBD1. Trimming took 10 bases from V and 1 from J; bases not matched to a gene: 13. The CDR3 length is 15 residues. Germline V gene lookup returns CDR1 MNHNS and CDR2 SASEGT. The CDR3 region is CATSRDSVLSYEQYF. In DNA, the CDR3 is TGTGCCACCAGCCGGGACAGCGTTCTTTCCTACGAGCAGTACTTC.

CDR3 DNA: TGTGCCAGCCCAACTTCGGACAGGGGGCTTGGCTACACCTTC. Its protein product is CASPTSDRGLGYTF. The chain is built from TRBV28 and TRBJ1-2; TRBD1 agrees at 11 bases. The CDR3 extends over 14 amino acids. The V gene's germline CDR1 is MDHEN and CDR2 SYDVKM. Unmatched junction bases numbered 9, after V lost 8 bases and J lost 7 bases.

CDR3: CASSQLGGTGWSGYTF. Written as DNA, the CDR3 is TGTGCCAGCAGCCAACTGGGGGGGACAGGTTGGTCCGGCTACACCTTC. The rearrangement links TRBV3-1 to TRBJ1-2; 8 nucleotides match TRBD1. The germline CDR1 and CDR2 sequences are LGHDT and YNNKEL (reference sequence). The CDR3 spans 16 residues. The trim removed 2 bases at V and 8 bases at J, leaving 13 bases unmatched.

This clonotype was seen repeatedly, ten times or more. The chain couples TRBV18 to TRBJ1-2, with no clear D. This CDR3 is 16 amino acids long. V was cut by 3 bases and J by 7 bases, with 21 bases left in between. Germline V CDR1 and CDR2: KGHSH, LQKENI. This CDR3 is CASSPRPTLVESGYTF. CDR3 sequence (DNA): TGTGCCAGCTCACCTCGGCCGACGCTGGTCGAGAGTGGCTACACCTTC.

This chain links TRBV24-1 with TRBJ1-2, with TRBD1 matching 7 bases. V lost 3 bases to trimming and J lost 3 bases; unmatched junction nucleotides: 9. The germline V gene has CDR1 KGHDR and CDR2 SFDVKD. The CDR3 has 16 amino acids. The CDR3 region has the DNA TGTGCCACCAGTGATCCGAGACAGGGTGAGGACTATGGCTACACCTTC. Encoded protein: CATSDPRQGEDYGYTF.

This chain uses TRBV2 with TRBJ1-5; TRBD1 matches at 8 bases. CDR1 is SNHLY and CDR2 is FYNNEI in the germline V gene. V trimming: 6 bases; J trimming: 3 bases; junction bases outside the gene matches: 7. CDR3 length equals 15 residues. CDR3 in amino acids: CASSAGTGFNQPQHF. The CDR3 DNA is TGTGCCAGCAGCGCCGGGACAGGATTCAATCAGCCCCAGCATTTT.

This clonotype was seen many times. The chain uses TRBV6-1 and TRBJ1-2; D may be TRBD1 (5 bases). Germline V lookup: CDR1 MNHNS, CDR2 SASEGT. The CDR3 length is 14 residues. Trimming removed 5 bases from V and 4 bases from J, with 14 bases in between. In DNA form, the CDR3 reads TGTGCCAGCAGTCTGACAGCCACGCTCTATGGCTACACCTTC. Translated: CASSLTATLYGYTF.

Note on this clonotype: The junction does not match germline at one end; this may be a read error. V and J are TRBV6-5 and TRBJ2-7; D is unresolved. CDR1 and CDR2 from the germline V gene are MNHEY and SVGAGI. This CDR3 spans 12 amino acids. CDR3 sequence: CVSSYNSYEQYF. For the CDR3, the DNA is TGTGTCAGCAGTTACAACAGCTACGAGCAGTACTTC.

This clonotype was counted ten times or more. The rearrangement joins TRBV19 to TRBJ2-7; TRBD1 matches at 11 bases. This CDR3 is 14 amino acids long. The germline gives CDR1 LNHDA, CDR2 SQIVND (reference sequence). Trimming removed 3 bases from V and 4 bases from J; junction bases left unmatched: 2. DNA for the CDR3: TGTGCCAGTAGTATTGGGACAGGGGGTTACGAGCAGTACTTC. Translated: CASSIGTGGYEQYF.

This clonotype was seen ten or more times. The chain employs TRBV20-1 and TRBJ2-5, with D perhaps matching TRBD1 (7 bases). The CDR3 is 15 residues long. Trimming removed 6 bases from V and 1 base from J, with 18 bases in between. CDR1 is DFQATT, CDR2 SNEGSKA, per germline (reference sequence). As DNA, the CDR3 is TGCAGTGCGAACACTGGAGGGGGCCTCCAAGAGACCCAGTACTTC. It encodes CSANTGGGLQETQYF.

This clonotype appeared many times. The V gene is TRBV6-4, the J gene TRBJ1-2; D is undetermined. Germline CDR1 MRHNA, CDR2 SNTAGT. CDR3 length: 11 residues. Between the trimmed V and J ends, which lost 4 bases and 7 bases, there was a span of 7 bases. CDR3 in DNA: TGTGCCAGCAGTGGGGGTTTTGGCTACACCTTC. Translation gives CASSGGFGYTF.

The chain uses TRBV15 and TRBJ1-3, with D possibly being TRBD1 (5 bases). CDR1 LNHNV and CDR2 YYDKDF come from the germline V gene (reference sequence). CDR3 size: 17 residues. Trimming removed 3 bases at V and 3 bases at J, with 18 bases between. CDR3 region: CATSSSWDRGYGNTIYF. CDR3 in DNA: TGTGCCACCAGCAGTTCATGGGACCGCGGCTATGGAAACACCATATATTTT. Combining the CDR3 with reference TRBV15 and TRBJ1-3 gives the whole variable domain DAMVIQNPRYQVTQFGKPVTLSCSQTLNHNVMYWYQQKSSQAPKLLFHYYDKDFNNEADTPDNFQSRRPNTSFCFLDIRSPGLGDTAMYLCATSSSWDRGYGNTIYFGEGSWLTVV.

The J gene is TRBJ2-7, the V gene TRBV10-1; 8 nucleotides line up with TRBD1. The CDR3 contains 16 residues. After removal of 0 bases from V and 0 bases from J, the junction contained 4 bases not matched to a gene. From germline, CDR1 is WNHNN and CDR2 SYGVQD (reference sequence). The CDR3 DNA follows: TGCGCCAGCAGTGAGTCGCCGGACAGGGTCTCCTACGAGCAGTACTTC. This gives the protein CASSESPDRVSYEQYF.

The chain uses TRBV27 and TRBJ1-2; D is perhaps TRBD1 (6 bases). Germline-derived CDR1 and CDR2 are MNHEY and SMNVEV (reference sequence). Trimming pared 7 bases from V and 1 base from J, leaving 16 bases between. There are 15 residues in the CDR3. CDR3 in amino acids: CASKPETGLNYGYTF. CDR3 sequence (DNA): TGTGCCAGCAAACCAGAGACAGGCCTTAACTATGGCTACACCTTC.

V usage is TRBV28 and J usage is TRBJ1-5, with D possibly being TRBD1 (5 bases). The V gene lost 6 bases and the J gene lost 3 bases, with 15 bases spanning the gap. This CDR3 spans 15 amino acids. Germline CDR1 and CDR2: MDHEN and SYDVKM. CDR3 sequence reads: CASRGGGEANQPQHF. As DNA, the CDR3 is TGTGCCAGCAGAGGCGGGGGAGAAGCCAATCAGCCCCAGCATTTT.

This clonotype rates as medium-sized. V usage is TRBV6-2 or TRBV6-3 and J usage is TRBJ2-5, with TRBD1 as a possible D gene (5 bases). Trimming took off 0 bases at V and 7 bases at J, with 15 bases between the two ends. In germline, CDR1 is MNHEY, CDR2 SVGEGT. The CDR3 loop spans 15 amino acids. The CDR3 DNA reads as TGTGCCAGCAGTTACTCGGATGGGGCCAAGGGGACCCAGTACTTC. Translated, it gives CASSYSDGAKGTQYF.

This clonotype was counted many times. In nucleotides, the CDR3 is TGTGCCACGGGACAGGGTAATTCACCCCTCCACTTT. Protein sequence: CATGQGNSPLHF. The gene calls are TRBV6-1 and TRBJ1-6, with 9 bases identical to TRBD1. The CDR3 loop spans 12 amino acids. Germline V CDR1 and CDR2: MNHNS, SASEGT. J was trimmed by 6 bases and V by 10 bases; bases with no gene match: 1.

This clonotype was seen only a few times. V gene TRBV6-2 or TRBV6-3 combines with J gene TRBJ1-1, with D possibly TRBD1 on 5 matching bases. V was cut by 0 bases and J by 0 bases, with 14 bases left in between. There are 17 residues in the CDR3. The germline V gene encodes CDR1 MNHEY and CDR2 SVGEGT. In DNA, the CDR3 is TGTGCCAGCAGTTACTCTACTCGACAGCTTATGAACACTGAAGCTTTCTTT. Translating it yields CASSYSTRQLMNTEAFF.

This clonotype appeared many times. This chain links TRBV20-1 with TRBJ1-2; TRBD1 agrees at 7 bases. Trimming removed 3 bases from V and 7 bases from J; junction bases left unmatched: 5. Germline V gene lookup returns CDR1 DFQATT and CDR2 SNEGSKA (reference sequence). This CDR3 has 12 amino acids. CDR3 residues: CSASSEGAGYTF. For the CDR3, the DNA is TGCAGTGCTAGTAGTGAGGGGGCTGGCTACACCTTC.

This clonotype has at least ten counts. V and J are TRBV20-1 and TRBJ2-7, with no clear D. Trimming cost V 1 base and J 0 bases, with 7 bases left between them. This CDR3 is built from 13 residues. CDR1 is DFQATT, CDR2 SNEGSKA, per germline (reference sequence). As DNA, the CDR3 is TGCAGTGCTAGAGTGAGGAGCTCCTACGAGCAGTACTTC. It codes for CSARVRSSYEQYF.